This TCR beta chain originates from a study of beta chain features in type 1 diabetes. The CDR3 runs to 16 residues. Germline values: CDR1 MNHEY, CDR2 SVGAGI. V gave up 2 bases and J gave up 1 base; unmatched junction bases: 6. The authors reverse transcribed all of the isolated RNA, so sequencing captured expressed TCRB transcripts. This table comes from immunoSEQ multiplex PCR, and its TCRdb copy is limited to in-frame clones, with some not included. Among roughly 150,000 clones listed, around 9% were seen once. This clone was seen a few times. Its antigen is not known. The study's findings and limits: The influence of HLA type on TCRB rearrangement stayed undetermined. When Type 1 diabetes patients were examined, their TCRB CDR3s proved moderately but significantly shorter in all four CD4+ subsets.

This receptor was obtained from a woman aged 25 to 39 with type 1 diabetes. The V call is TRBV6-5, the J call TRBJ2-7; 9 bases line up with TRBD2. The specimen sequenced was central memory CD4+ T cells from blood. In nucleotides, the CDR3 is TGTGCCAGCAGTTACGGGGCTAGCGGGATATCCTACGAGCAGTACTTC. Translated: CASSYGASGISYEQYF.